These 4 T cell receptor beta chains share one sample of origin, sequenced in a study of Ad26.COV2.S vaccination and SARS-CoV-2 variants. Sequencing used immunoSEQ multiplex PCR; TCRdb keeps in-frame clones, though not all of them. The table lists roughly 500,000 clones, roughly 89% of them singletons. Regarding treatment: around 19 received Ad26.COV2.S at low or high dose, single or two shots; a few received placebo; per-sample allocation not given. Samples analyzed were those drawn on day 63 after the first vaccine or placebo injection. The starting material was peripheral blood, obtained in a trial of Ad26.COV2.S vaccine versus placebo. The receptors come from a person aged 18 to 65 who received the Ad26.COV2.S COVID-19 vaccine or a placebo.

The chain uses TRBV29-1 and TRBJ2-5; possible D gene TRBD1, 6 bases. V lost 7 bases, J lost 4 bases, and 16 bases lay in between. The V gene's germline CDR1 is SQVTM and CDR2 ANQGSEA. This CDR3 spans 13 amino acids. The CDR3 bases are TGCAGCGCTAACAGGGTTGGGGGAGAGACCCAGTACTTC. Translation gives CSANRVGGETQYF.

The J gene is TRBJ2-3, the V gene TRBV5-1; no firm D call. With 1 base removed from V and 2 bases from J, the gap between germline ends came to 8 bases. Looked up from germline, CDR1 is SGHRS and CDR2 is YFSETQ. The CDR3 is 14 residues long. The CDR3 spells CASSLFPDTDTQYF. CDR3 coding DNA: TGCGCCAGCAGCTTGTTCCCCGACACAGATACGCAGTATTTT.

The genes are TRBV30 and TRBJ2-1; D is possibly TRBD1 or TRBD2 (5 bases each). Germline V gene lookup returns CDR1 GTSNPN and CDR2 SVGIG (reference sequence). The V gene lost 7 bases and the J gene lost 8 bases, with 21 bases spanning the gap. This CDR3 has 14 residues. The CDR3 sequence: CAYTIGTQRHEQFF. CDR3 in DNA: TGTGCCTATACGATCGGGACCCAGAGGCATGAGCAGTTCTTC.

The rearrangement links TRBV4-2 to TRBJ1-4; 9 bases align to TRBD1. The J segment lost 6 bases and the V segment lost 2 bases, leaving 4 bases of the junction unmatched. CDR1 and CDR2 from the germline V gene are LGHNA and YNFKEQ. The length of the CDR3 is 15 residues. The DNA for the CDR3 is TGTGCCAGCAGCCAAATGACAGGGGGAGATGAAAAACTGTTTTTT. Translated: CASSQMTGGDEKLFF.